These T cell receptor beta chains were read from a single sample in a study of OX40 agonist ivuxolimab in advanced cancers. Method: immunoSEQ multiplex PCR; TCRdb's copy keeps in-frame clones and lacks some. The table lists roughly 60,000 clones, roughly 80% of them singletons. Specimen: CD4+ or CD8+ T cells sorted from blood, collected in a trial of the OX40 agonist ivuxolimab. These receptors all come from an adult with an advanced solid tumor such as melanoma, head and neck, liver or kidney cancer. CDR3s include the opening cysteine and the closing phenylalanine or tryptophan. Each record gives: CDR3 DNA, CDR3 protein, D gene, clone size, J gene, V gene. The D gene is left open where the match is weak. Expanded clones get a size class; other rows say once, few or many, or leave the size out.

CDR3nt: TGTGCCAGCAGCGTTTTAGGAGCGGGAGGGCATGAGCAGTTCTTC
CDR3aa: CASSVLGAGGHEQFF
d_gene: TRBD2
abundance: .
j_gene: TRBJ2-1
v_gene: TRBV9

CDR3nt: TGTGCCAGCAGCCTCTCAAGAGGGGGCCAGGGGGCTTTCTTT
CDR3aa: CASSLSRGGQGAFF
d_gene: TRBD1
abundance: once
j_gene: TRBJ1-1
v_gene: TRBV9

CDR3nt: TGTGCCAGCAGTTTGCAGGCTAACTATGGCTACACCTTC
CDR3aa: CASSLQANYGYTF
d_gene: .
abundance: .
j_gene: TRBJ1-2
v_gene: TRBV27

CDR3nt: TGTGCCAGTAGGAAAAGGACAGGGGGCTTCATCTATGGCTACACCTTC
CDR3aa: CASRKRTGGFIYGYTF
d_gene: TRBD1
abundance: .
j_gene: TRBJ1-2
v_gene: TRBV19

CDR3nt: TGTGCCAGCAGTTACTCGAACGGGCAGCCCCAGCATTTT
CDR3aa: CASSYSNGQPQHF
d_gene: .
abundance: .
j_gene: TRBJ1-5
v_gene: TRBV6-5

CDR3nt: TGTGCCAGCAGCGACCAGGTTGAGGGAGCTAATGAAAAACTGTTTTTT
CDR3aa: CASSDQVEGANEKLFF
d_gene: .
abundance: .
j_gene: TRBJ1-4
v_gene: TRBV9

CDR3nt: TGTGCCAGCAGCTTGAGAGTTGAAGCTTTCTTT
CDR3aa: CASSLRVEAFF
d_gene: .
abundance: few
j_gene: TRBJ1-1
v_gene: TRBV5-7

CDR3nt: TGTGCCAGCACCTCACCCACCGAAGCTTTCTTT
CDR3aa: CASTSPTEAFF
d_gene: .
abundance: .
j_gene: TRBJ1-1
v_gene: TRBV6-6

CDR3nt: TGCGCCAGCAGCACTATAGCGGTCCAAGAGACCCAGTACTTC
CDR3aa: CASSTIAVQETQYF
d_gene: .
abundance: .
j_gene: TRBJ2-5
v_gene: TRBV5-1

CDR3nt: TGTGCCAGCTCACCCTATCGGGACAGCTCTGGAAACACCATATATTTT
CDR3aa: CASSPYRDSSGNTIYF
d_gene: TRBD1
abundance: .
j_gene: TRBJ1-3
v_gene: TRBV18

CDR3nt: TGTGCCACCAGCAGAGAAAAGAACACCGGGGAGCTGTTTTTT
CDR3aa: CATSREKNTGELFF
d_gene: .
abundance: .
j_gene: TRBJ2-2
v_gene: TRBV15

CDR3nt: TGTGCCAGCAGTTACGCCGGCGTAGCCGGCAATGAGCAGTTCTTC
CDR3aa: CASSYAGVAGNEQFF
d_gene: .
abundance: .
j_gene: TRBJ2-1
v_gene: TRBV6-5

CDR3nt: TGCGCCAGCAGCGTCTTAGCGGGAGGCTACGAGCAGTACTTC
CDR3aa: CASSVLAGGYEQYF
d_gene: TRBD2
abundance: .
j_gene: TRBJ2-7
v_gene: TRBV5-1

CDR3nt: TGTGCCAGCAGTTCGACAGGGGATAGCACAGATACGCAGTATTTT
CDR3aa: CASSSTGDSTDTQYF
d_gene: TRBD1
abundance: once
j_gene: TRBJ2-3
v_gene: TRBV6-5

CDR3nt: TGCGCCAGCAGCTTGGCTGGGACAGGGAATTTATACGAGCAGTACTTC
CDR3aa: CASSLAGTGNLYEQYF
d_gene: TRBD1
abundance: many
j_gene: TRBJ2-7
v_gene: TRBV5-1

CDR3nt: TGTGCCAGCAGCCACCAGGGAGGAGCGGGAGGAGGGAATGAGCAGTTCTTC
CDR3aa: CASSHQGGAGGGNEQFF
d_gene: TRBD2
abundance: .
j_gene: TRBJ2-1
v_gene: TRBV14

CDR3nt: TGCGCCAGCAGCGGGCAGGGGATCACCGGGGAGCTGTTTTTT
CDR3aa: CASSGQGITGELFF
d_gene: .
abundance: .
j_gene: TRBJ2-2
v_gene: TRBV5-1

CDR3nt: TGTGCCAGCAGTGAGTGGGGATTCTACGAGCAGTACTTC
CDR3aa: CASSEWGFYEQYF
d_gene: .
abundance: .
j_gene: TRBJ2-7
v_gene: TRBV2

CDR3nt: TGCAGCGACCTAGACGGAGCCGAAGCTTTCTTT
CDR3aa: CSDLDGAEAFF
d_gene: .
abundance: .
j_gene: TRBJ1-1
v_gene: TRBV29-1

CDR3nt: TGCAGCGTCTTTGGGGGGCCTAGCTACGAGCAGTACTTC
CDR3aa: CSVFGGPSYEQYF
d_gene: .
abundance: .
j_gene: TRBJ2-7
v_gene: TRBV29-1

CDR3nt: TGTGCCTGGAGTTGGGGGCCGGGAACTGAAAAACTGTTTTTT
CDR3aa: CAWSWGPGTEKLFF
d_gene: .
abundance: .
j_gene: TRBJ1-4
v_gene: TRBV30

CDR3nt: TGTGCCAGCAGCCAAGATATAGCGGTAGTGGGCGGGAGAGGTGAGCAGTTCTTC
CDR3aa: CASSQDIAVVGGRGEQFF
d_gene: TRBD2
abundance: once
j_gene: TRBJ2-1
v_gene: TRBV4-2

CDR3nt: TGTGCCAGCAGTGTCCCCTGGACAGGAGGTCGCTATGGCTACACCTTC
CDR3aa: CASSVPWTGGRYGYTF
d_gene: TRBD1
abundance: .
j_gene: TRBJ1-2
v_gene: TRBV6-1

CDR3nt: TGTGCCTGGAGTGTAAACGTTAACACTGAAGCTTTCTTT
CDR3aa: CAWSVNVNTEAFF
d_gene: .
abundance: .
j_gene: TRBJ1-1
v_gene: TRBV30

CDR3nt: TGTGCCATCAGTGGTACCAATCAGCCCCAGCATTTT
CDR3aa: CAISGTNQPQHF
d_gene: .
abundance: .
j_gene: TRBJ1-5
v_gene: TRBV10-3

CDR3nt: TGTGCCAGCAGCTCGGGACAGGGGGCGCGGGCCCCAAATGAAAAACTGTTTTTT
CDR3aa: CASSSGQGARAPNEKLFF
d_gene: TRBD1
abundance: .
j_gene: TRBJ1-4
v_gene: TRBV11-3

CDR3nt: TGTGCCAGCAGCCCCTTGGGCACGAACACTGAAGCTTTCTTT
CDR3aa: CASSPLGTNTEAFF
d_gene: .
abundance: .
j_gene: TRBJ1-1
v_gene: TRBV9

CDR3nt: TGTGCCAGCTCACCACCGGGACAGGGGAACGAAAAACTGTTTTTT
CDR3aa: CASSPPGQGNEKLFF
d_gene: TRBD1
abundance: .
j_gene: TRBJ1-4
v_gene: TRBV18

CDR3nt: TGTGCCAGCACCCAGGCCTGGCGCAATCAGCCCCAGCATTTT
CDR3aa: CASTQAWRNQPQHF
d_gene: .
abundance: .
j_gene: TRBJ1-5
v_gene: TRBV19

CDR3nt: TGTGCCAGCAGCGTCCAGGGAGGCTCCTACAATGAGCAGTTCTTC
CDR3aa: CASSVQGGSYNEQFF
d_gene: .
abundance: .
j_gene: TRBJ2-1
v_gene: TRBV9

CDR3nt: TGTGCCAGCAGTTTGATGGGGGAGGAGACCCAGTACTTC
CDR3aa: CASSLMGEETQYF
d_gene: .
abundance: .
j_gene: TRBJ2-5
v_gene: TRBV28

CDR3nt: TGTGCCAGCAGCTTATTAAATGAGGTCACCGGGGAGCTGTTTTTT
CDR3aa: CASSLLNEVTGELFF
d_gene: .
abundance: .
j_gene: TRBJ2-2
v_gene: TRBV11-3

CDR3nt: TGCGCCAGCAGCTTGGAACAGATTAATGAAAAACTGTTTTTT
CDR3aa: CASSLEQINEKLFF
d_gene: .
abundance: .
j_gene: TRBJ1-4
v_gene: TRBV5-1

CDR3nt: TGTGCCTGGAGTGTCGGACAGAAAAATTCACCCCTCCACTTT
CDR3aa: CAWSVGQKNSPLHF
d_gene: .
abundance: .
j_gene: TRBJ1-6
v_gene: TRBV30

CDR3nt: TGTGCCAGCAGCTTATCTAGCGGAGGGGATACGCAGTATTTT
CDR3aa: CASSLSSGGDTQYF
d_gene: TRBD2
abundance: .
j_gene: TRBJ2-3
v_gene: TRBV7-9

CDR3nt: TGTGCCAGCAGTTACGGGGGTACGACTGAAGCTTTCTTT
CDR3aa: CASSYGGTTEAFF
d_gene: .
abundance: once
j_gene: TRBJ1-1
v_gene: TRBV6-5

CDR3nt: TGCAGCGGCGACAGAAGCTCCTACAATGAGCAGTTCTTC
CDR3aa: CSGDRSSYNEQFF
d_gene: .
abundance: once
j_gene: TRBJ2-1
v_gene: TRBV29-1

CDR3nt: TGTGCCAGCAGTTTACTCGACGGTTTTGGAGGCTACACCTTC
CDR3aa: CASSLLDGFGGYTF
d_gene: .
abundance: .
j_gene: TRBJ1-2
v_gene: TRBV27

CDR3nt: TGTGCCAGCAGCCTCGACGAGGGCCTTGTGGCTTTCTTT
CDR3aa: CASSLDEGLVAFF
d_gene: .
abundance: .
j_gene: TRBJ1-1
v_gene: TRBV27

CDR3nt: TGTGCCAGCAGCTTAAGACAGGGGGCACAAGGAAACACCATATATTTT
CDR3aa: CASSLRQGAQGNTIYF
d_gene: TRBD1
abundance: .
j_gene: TRBJ1-3
v_gene: TRBV11-2

CDR3nt: TGCGCCAGCAGCTTGACCCCGACGGGGGAAGGCACTGAAGCTTTCTTT
CDR3aa: CASSLTPTGEGTEAFF
d_gene: .
abundance: .
j_gene: TRBJ1-1
v_gene: TRBV5-1

CDR3nt: TGTGCCAGTAATCGGGATTCCAATCAGCCCCAGCATTTT
CDR3aa: CASNRDSNQPQHF
d_gene: .
abundance: .
j_gene: TRBJ1-5
v_gene: TRBV19

CDR3nt: TGTGCCAGCTCACCAGTGACAGGGGGTTCTGGCTACACCTTC
CDR3aa: CASSPVTGGSGYTF
d_gene: TRBD1
abundance: .
j_gene: TRBJ1-2
v_gene: TRBV18

CDR3nt: TGTGCCAGCAGCTTTGCGGGAGCGCAGAGAGAGACCCAGTACTTC
CDR3aa: CASSFAGAQRETQYF
d_gene: TRBD2
abundance: .
j_gene: TRBJ2-5
v_gene: TRBV7-6

CDR3nt: TGTGCCAGCAGCCCCAAGGGGCGGAGAAGCACAGATACGCAGTATTTT
CDR3aa: CASSPKGRRSTDTQYF
d_gene: .
abundance: .
j_gene: TRBJ2-3
v_gene: TRBV7-2

CDR3nt: TGTGCCAGCAGCTTGGCGGCAGGGGGATCACCCCTCCACTTT
CDR3aa: CASSLAAGGSPLHF
d_gene: TRBD1
abundance: .
j_gene: TRBJ1-6
v_gene: TRBV5-4

CDR3nt: TGTGCCACCAGCTTACAGACAGGGGGCTATCAGCCCCAGCATTTT
CDR3aa: CATSLQTGGYQPQHF
d_gene: TRBD1
abundance: .
j_gene: TRBJ1-5
v_gene: TRBV15

CDR3nt: TGTGCCAGCAGCTCGGAAGCGGGAGTTGTGGATACGCAGTATTTT
CDR3aa: CASSSEAGVVDTQYF
d_gene: TRBD2
abundance: .
j_gene: TRBJ2-3
v_gene: TRBV2

CDR3nt: TGTGCCATCAGTGACTCCGGGACTAGCGGGAGGGCCTCAGATACGCAGTATTTT
CDR3aa: CAISDSGTSGRASDTQYF
d_gene: TRBD2
abundance: .
j_gene: TRBJ2-3
v_gene: TRBV10-3

CDR3nt: TGTGCCAGCAGCTTCCGGGGACCCAACTCTGGAAACACCATATATTTT
CDR3aa: CASSFRGPNSGNTIYF
d_gene: .
abundance: .
j_gene: TRBJ1-3
v_gene: TRBV7-2

CDR3nt: TGTGCCATCACGGGGGGGTTGAACACTGAAGCTTTCTTT
CDR3aa: CAITGGLNTEAFF
d_gene: .
abundance: .
j_gene: TRBJ1-1
v_gene: TRBV10-3

CDR3nt: TGTGCCAGCAGTGAAGAGTTCATGGGTGTAAGTCACACTGAAGCTTTCTTT
CDR3aa: CASSEEFMGVSHTEAFF
d_gene: .
abundance: few
j_gene: TRBJ1-1
v_gene: TRBV6-1